Shown below are 15 T cell receptor beta chains from a single sample sequenced in a study of blood T cell repertoires in COVID-19. Profiling relied on immunoSEQ multiplex PCR, and the TCRdb table lists in-frame clones only, not all of them. The sample holds some 68,000 clones, over 70% seen once. Sequenced: peripheral blood. These receptors all come from a human donor in a cohort sampled during active COVID-19.

This chain uses TRBV5-1 with TRBJ1-6, with TRBD1 as a possible D gene (5 bases). The CDR3 is 15 residues long. V lost 0 bases to trimming and J lost 5 bases, with 9 bases between them. The V gene's germline CDR1 is SGHRS and CDR2 YFSETQ. Written as DNA, the CDR3 is TGCGCCAGCAGCTTGGCGGCAGGGAATAATTCACCCCTCCACTTT. This gives the protein CASSLAAGNNSPLHF.

This chain uses TRBV19 with TRBJ2-1; 10 bases agree with TRBD2. CDR1 is LNHDA and CDR2 is SQIVND in the germline V gene (reference sequence). V trimming: 7 bases; J trimming: 9 bases; junction bases outside the gene matches: 15. This CDR3 comprises 16 residues. CDR3 coding DNA: TGTGCCAGTACTTCTCATCGGAGCGGGGGGGGTGGTGAGCAGTTCTTC. Its protein product is CASTSHRSGGGGEQFF. Filled out from reference TRBV19 and TRBJ2-1, the complete variable domain reads DGGITQSPKYLFRKEGQNVTLSCEQNLNHDAMYWYRQDPGQGLRLIYYSQIVNDFQKGDIAEGYSVSREKKESFPLTVTSAQKNPTAFYLCASTSHRSGGGGEQFFGPGTRLTVL.

V usage is TRBV18 and J usage is TRBJ1-4; no firm D call. CDR1 is KGHSH, CDR2 LQKENI, per germline. This CDR3 has 15 amino acids. V dropped 1 base and J dropped 3 bases, with 9 bases sitting between them. DNA for the CDR3: TGTGCCAGCTCACCACGGGAGGGCCCTAATGAAAAACTGTTTTTT. Translating it yields CASSPREGPNEKLFF.

The chain joins TRBV6-5 to TRBJ2-7; D is perhaps TRBD1 (6 bases). Germline V lookup: CDR1 MNHEY, CDR2 SVGAGI. The length of the CDR3 is 15 residues. The germline V and J ends were trimmed by 6 bases and 4 bases, with 19 bases remaining between them. The CDR3 sequence is CASRLTYRARYEQYF. CDR3 nucleotide sequence: TGTGCCAGCAGACTTACCTACAGGGCTCGGTACGAGCAGTACTTC.

This clone was detected only once. V gene TRBV13 combines with J gene TRBJ2-2; 13 nucleotides match TRBD2. The CDR3 runs to 18 residues. CDR1 PRHDT and CDR2 FYEKMQ come from the germline V gene (reference sequence). V lost 4 bases, J lost 7 bases, and 12 bases stayed unmatched. In nucleotides, the CDR3 is TGTGCCAGCAGCTCGACTAGCGGGAGGAACCCTTGGATCGGGGAGCTGTTTTTT. Translated: CASSSTSGRNPWIGELFF.

The count of this clone is one. The chain employs TRBV3-1 (or the pseudogene TRBV3-2) and TRBJ1-2; TRBD1 agrees at 7 bases. Trimming took 10 bases from V and 5 from J; bases not matched to a gene: 7. Germline V gene data show CDR1 as LGHDT and CDR2 as YNNKEL (reference sequence). CDR3 size: 12 residues. The CDR3 protein is CATSRDRYGYTF. CDR3 DNA sequence: TGTGCCACCTCACGGGACAGATATGGCTACACCTTC.

This chain connects TRBV7-9 to TRBJ1-1; D is unresolved. Per the germline V gene, CDR1 is SEHNR and CDR2 is FQNEAQ (reference sequence). Deletions cut 2 bases from V and 6 bases from J, with 10 bases between. This CDR3 comprises 13 residues. The CDR3 reads CASSLKTASEAFF. The CDR3 coding sequence is TGTGCCAGCAGCTTAAAAACAGCCTCTGAAGCTTTCTTT. The complete variable domain, with remaining parts taken from reference TRBV7-9 and TRBJ1-1, reads DTGVSQNPRHKITKRGQNVTFRCDPISEHNRLYWYRQTLGQGPEFLTYFQNEAQLEKSRLLSDRFSAERPKGSFSTLEIQRTEQGDSAMYLCASSLKTASEAFFGQGTRLTVV.

The V and J genes are TRBV5-1 and TRBJ1-4, with 7 positions matching TRBD1. The CDR3 has 15 residues. Germline values: CDR1 SGHRS, CDR2 YFSETQ. The ends lost 5 bases at V and 4 bases at J; junction bases unmatched: 8. The CDR3 is CASSPQGSGNEKLFF. The CDR3 DNA follows: TGCGCCAGCAGTCCACAGGGGAGTGGTAATGAAAAACTGTTTTTT.

The gene calls are TRBV28 and TRBJ1-3; D is possibly TRBD1 (6 bases). Trimming left V 8 bases short and J 1 base short, with 12 bases between. The V gene's germline CDR1 is MDHEN and CDR2 SYDVKM. There are 14 residues in the CDR3. CDR3 region: CASGVQGSGNTIYF. CDR3 DNA: TGTGCCAGCGGCGTCCAGGGGTCTGGAAACACCATATATTTT.

This chain joins TRBV7-6 and TRBJ2-3; 9 bases fit TRBD1. Germline assignment: CDR1 SGHVS and CDR2 FNYEAQ. Trimming at V came to 2 bases and at J to 6 bases, leaving 6 bases not matched to a gene. The CDR3 sequence is 15 residues long. The CDR3 region is CASSLKGQGYDTQYF. CDR3 bases: TGTGCCAGCAGCTTAAAGGGACAGGGATATGATACGCAGTATTTT.

V gene TRBV25-1 combines with J gene TRBJ1-2, with TRBD1 matching 8 bases. V lost 0 bases, J lost 8 bases, and 8 bases stayed unmatched. CDR3 size: 15 residues. The germline gives CDR1 MGHDK, CDR2 SYGVNS. The CDR3 coding sequence is TGTGCCAGCAGTGAATATAAAGGACAGGGTAGCGGCTACACCTTC. Translation: CASSEYKGQGSGYTF.

This chain joins TRBV7-2 and TRBJ2-1; D ambiguous. The CDR3 totals 15 residues. CDR1 is SGHTA, CDR2 FQGNSA, per germline. V lost 5 bases to trimming and J lost 8 bases, with 19 bases between them. CDR3 protein: CASSPPGDARYEQFF. CDR3 bases: TGTGCCAGCAGCCCCCCTGGCGATGCCAGGTATGAGCAGTTCTTC.

CDR3 bases: TGTGCCAGCAGTCCAGAGACGGGGGGCTACACCTTC. This gives the protein CASSPETGGYTF. The rearrangement joins TRBV6-5 to TRBJ1-2; D is undetermined. The CDR3 length is 12 residues. The V and J ends lost 5 bases and 8 bases respectively, with 12 bases between them. Germline CDR1 and CDR2: MNHEY and SVGAGI.

This clone was recorded once. V is TRBV6-6 and J is TRBJ2-7, with D possibly being TRBD1 (5 bases). V was trimmed by 6 bases and J by 2 bases, leaving 8 bases between them. Germline CDR1 and CDR2: MNHNY and SVGAGI (reference sequence). This CDR3 spans 12 amino acids. CDR3 bases: TGTGCCAGCAGAGGACAACCCTACGAGCAGTACTTC. Amino acid sequence: CASRGQPYEQYF.

CDR3 sequence (DNA): TGTGCCAGCAGCCCTACAGGGGGCCATGAAAAACTGTTTTTT. This gives the protein CASSPTGGHEKLFF. The V and J genes are TRBV27 and TRBJ1-4; 9 bases agree with TRBD1. CDR1 and CDR2 from the germline V gene are MNHEY and SMNVEV (reference sequence). J gave up 6 bases and V 6 bases, and 5 bases lay outside the gene matches. CDR3 length: 14 amino acids.